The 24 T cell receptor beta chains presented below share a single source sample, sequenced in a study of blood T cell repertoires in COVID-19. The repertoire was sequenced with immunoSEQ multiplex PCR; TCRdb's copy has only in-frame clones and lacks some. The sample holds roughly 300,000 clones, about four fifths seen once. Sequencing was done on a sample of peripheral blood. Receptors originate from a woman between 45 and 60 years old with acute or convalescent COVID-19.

The CDR3 protein is CASSISADTQYF. CDR3 coding DNA: TGTGCCAGTAGTATCAGCGCAGATACGCAGTATTTT. This chain uses TRBV19 with TRBJ2-3; D uncertain. The CDR3 is made up of 12 amino acids. Trimming removed 3 bases from V and 4 bases from J, with 5 bases in between. CDR1 is LNHDA, CDR2 SQIVND, per germline (reference sequence).

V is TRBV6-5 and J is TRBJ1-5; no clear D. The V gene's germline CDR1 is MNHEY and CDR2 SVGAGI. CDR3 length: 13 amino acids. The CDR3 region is CATFRVGGQPQHF. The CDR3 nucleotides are TGTGCTACCTTTAGGGTTGGCGGGCAGCCCCAGCATTTT.

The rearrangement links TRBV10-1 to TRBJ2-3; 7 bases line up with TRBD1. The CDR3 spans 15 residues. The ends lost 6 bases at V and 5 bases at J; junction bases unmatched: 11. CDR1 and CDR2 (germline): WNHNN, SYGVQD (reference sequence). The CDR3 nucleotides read TGCGCCAGCAGCTTGGACAGGAGCGTGAAAGATACGCAGTATTTT. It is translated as CASSLDRSVKDTQYF.

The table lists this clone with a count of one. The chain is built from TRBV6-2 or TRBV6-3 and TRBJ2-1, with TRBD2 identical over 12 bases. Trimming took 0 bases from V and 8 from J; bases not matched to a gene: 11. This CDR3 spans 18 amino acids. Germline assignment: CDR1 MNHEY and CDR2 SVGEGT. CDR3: CASSYSPASGRALYEQFF. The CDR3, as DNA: TGTGCCAGCAGTTACTCTCCGGCTAGCGGGAGGGCCTTATATGAGCAGTTCTTC.

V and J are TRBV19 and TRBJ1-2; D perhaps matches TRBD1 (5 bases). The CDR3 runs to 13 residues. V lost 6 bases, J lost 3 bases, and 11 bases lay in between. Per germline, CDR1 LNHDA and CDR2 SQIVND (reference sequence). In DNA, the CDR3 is TGTGCCAGTAGCCCCAGGGATGACTATGGCTACACCTTC. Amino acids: CASSPRDDYGYTF.

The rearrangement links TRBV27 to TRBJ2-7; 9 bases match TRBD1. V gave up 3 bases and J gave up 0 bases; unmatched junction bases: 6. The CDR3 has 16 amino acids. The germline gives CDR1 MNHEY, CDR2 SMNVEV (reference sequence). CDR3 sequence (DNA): TGTGCCAGCAGTTTTCTCGGACAGGGGAGCTCCTACGAGCAGTACTTC. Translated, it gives CASSFLGQGSSYEQYF.

The DNA for the CDR3 is TGTGCCAGCGCTCAGGGAGGTAATGAAAAACTGTTTTTT. It specifies CASAQGGNEKLFF. V is TRBV18 and J is TRBJ1-4, with D possibly matching TRBD1 (5 bases). This CDR3 has 13 amino acids. Germline V gene lookup returns CDR1 KGHSH and CDR2 LQKENI. V lost 8 bases to trimming and J lost 4 bases, with 11 bases between them.

The CDR3 sequence is CASSAKPGTSYEQYF. The CDR3 DNA is TGCGCCAGCAGTGCTAAACCAGGGACTTCCTACGAGCAGTACTTC. The rearrangement joins TRBV10-2 to TRBJ2-7, with D possibly TRBD2 on 6 matching bases. The V gene lost 4 bases and the J gene lost 1 base, with 14 bases spanning the gap. The CDR3 is 15 amino acids. Germline V gene lookup returns CDR1 WSHSY and CDR2 SAAADI.

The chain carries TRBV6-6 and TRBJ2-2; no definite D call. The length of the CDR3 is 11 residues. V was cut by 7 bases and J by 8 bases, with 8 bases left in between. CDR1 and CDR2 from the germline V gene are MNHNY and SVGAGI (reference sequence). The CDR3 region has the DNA TGTGCCAGCACCGGAGTGGGGGAGCTGTTTTTT. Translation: CASTGVGELFF.

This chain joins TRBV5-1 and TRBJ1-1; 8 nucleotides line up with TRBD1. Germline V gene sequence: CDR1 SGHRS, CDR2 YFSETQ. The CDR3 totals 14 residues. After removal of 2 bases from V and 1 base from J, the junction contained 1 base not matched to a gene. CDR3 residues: CASSFGTGNTEAFF. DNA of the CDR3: TGCGCCAGCAGCTTTGGGACAGGGAACACTGAAGCTTTCTTT.

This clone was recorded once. The CDR3 protein is CASSPADTLGEQYF. The CDR3 coding sequence is TGCGCCAGCAGCCCGGCAGACACCCTTGGCGAGCAGTACTTC. This chain uses TRBV5-1 with TRBJ2-7; D is undetermined. V was shortened by 4 bases and J by 6 bases, with 17 bases between the two germline ends. This CDR3 is 14 amino acids long. Germline V gene lookup returns CDR1 SGHRS and CDR2 YFSETQ.

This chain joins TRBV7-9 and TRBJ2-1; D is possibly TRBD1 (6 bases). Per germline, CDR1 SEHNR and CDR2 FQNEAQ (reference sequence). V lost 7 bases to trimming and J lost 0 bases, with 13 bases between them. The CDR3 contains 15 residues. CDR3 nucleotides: TGTGCCAGCACAGGGGCGACGAGCTCCTACAATGAGCAGTTCTTC. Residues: CASTGATSSYNEQFF.

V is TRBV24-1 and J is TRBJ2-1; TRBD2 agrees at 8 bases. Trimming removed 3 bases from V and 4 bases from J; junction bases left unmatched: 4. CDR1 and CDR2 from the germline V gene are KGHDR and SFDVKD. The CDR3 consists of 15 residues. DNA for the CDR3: TGTGCCACCAGTGATAGCGGGGGAGGATACAATGAGCAGTTCTTC. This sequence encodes CATSDSGGGYNEQFF.

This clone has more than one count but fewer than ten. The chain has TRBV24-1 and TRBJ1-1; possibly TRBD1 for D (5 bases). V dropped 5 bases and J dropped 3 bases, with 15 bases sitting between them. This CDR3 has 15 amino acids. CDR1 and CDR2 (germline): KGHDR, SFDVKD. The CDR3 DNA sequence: TGTGCCACCAGTGGCCAGCCTGGGGGGGACACTGAAGCTTTCTTT. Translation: CATSGQPGGDTEAFF.

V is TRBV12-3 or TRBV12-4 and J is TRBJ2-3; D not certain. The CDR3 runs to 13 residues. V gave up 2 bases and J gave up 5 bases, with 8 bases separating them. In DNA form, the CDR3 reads TGTGCCAGCAGTTTAAAATACGGAGATACGCAGTATTTT. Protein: CASSLKYGDTQYF.

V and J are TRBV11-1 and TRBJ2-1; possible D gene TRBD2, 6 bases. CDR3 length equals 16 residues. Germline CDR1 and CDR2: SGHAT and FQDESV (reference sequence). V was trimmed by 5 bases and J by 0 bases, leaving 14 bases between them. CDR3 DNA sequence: TGTGCCAGCAGCCGGGGCGGGGTGGGCTCCTACAATGAGCAGTTCTTC. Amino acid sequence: CASSRGGVGSYNEQFF.

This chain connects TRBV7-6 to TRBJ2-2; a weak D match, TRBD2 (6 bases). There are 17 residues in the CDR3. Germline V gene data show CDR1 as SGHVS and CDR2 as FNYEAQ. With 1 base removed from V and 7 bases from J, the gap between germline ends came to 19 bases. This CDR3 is CASSLVSGGGPGGELFF. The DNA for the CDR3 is TGTGCCAGCAGCTTAGTTTCCGGCGGAGGGCCAGGCGGGGAGCTGTTTTTT. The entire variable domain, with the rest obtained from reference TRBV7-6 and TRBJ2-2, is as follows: GAGVSQSPRYKVTKRGQDVALRCDPISGHVSLYWYRQALGQGPEFLTYFNYEAQQDKSGLPNDRFSAERPEGSISTLTIQRTEQRDSAMYRCASSLVSGGGPGGELFFGEGSRLTVL.

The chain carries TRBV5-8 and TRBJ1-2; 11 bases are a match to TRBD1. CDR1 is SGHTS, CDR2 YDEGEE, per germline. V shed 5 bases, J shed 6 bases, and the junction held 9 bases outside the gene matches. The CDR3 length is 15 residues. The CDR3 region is CASSRMGQGVNGYTF. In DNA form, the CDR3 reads TGTGCCAGCAGTCGAATGGGACAGGGGGTAAATGGCTACACCTTC.

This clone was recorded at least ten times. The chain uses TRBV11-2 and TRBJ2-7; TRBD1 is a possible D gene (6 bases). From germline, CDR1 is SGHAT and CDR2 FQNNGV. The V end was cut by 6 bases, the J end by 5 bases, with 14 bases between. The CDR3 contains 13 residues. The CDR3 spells CASRENSGDEQYV. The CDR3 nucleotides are TGTGCCAGCAGGGAGAACTCAGGGGACGAGCAGTACGTC.

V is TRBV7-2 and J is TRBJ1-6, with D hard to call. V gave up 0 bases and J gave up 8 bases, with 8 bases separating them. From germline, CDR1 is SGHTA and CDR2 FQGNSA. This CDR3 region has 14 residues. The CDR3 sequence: CASSLAYGDSPLHF. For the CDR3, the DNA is TGTGCCAGCAGCTTAGCTTACGGGGATTCACCCCTCCACTTT.

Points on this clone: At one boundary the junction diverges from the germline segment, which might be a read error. For the CDR3, the DNA is TGTGCCAGCAGCATCGACAGGGGGTACAATGGGCAGTTCTTC. Its translation is CASSIDRGYNGQFF. The gene calls are TRBV7-2 and TRBJ2-1, with 9 bases lining up with TRBD1. This CDR3 has 14 residues. The germline V gene encodes CDR1 SGHTA and CDR2 FQGNSA.

CDR3 DNA: TGTGCCAGCAGCGTGACCCAGGGCGGTACGCAGTATTTT. It translates to CASSVTQGGTQYF. The J gene is TRBJ2-3, the V gene TRBV5-5, with D possibly being TRBD1 (5 bases). The CDR3 consists of 13 residues. Trimming shortened V by 4 bases and J by 8 bases, and 14 bases separated the two germline ends. The germline gives CDR1 SGHKS, CDR2 YYEKEE (reference sequence).

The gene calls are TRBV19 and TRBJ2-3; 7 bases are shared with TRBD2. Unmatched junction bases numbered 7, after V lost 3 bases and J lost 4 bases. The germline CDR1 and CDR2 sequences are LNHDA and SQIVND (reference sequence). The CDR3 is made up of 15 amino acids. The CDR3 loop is CASSIGGLESDTQYF. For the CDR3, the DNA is TGTGCCAGTAGTATTGGCGGACTAGAGTCAGATACGCAGTATTTT.

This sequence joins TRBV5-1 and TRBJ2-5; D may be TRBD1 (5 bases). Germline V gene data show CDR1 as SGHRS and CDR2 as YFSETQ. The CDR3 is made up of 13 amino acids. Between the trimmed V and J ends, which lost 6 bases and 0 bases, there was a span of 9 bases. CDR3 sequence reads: CASTPDNQETQYF. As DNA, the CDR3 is TGCGCCAGCACTCCGGACAACCAAGAGACCCAGTACTTC.